The rows below give T cell receptor beta chains drawn from one sample of a study of post-analysis software for immune sequencing data. TCRdb recomputed calls from the PCR reads with MiXCR, one row per CDR3 protein. Of fewer than 850,000 distinct CDR3 sequences in the sample, roughly 29% were seen once. Sequenced: blood. These receptors originate from a girl aged 10 to 17 with multiple sclerosis. The CDR3 runs from the conserved cysteine through the conserved F or W. The order of the fields is D gene, J gene, clone size, V gene, CDR3 DNA, CDR3 protein. The D gene is left open where the match is weak. Clone size is given for some rows only: seen once, a few or many times, or a class if the clone is expanded.

.,TRBJ1-2,.,TRBV5-1,TGCGCCAGCAGCTCAACAGGAGGTCGGGGCTACACCTTC,CASSSTGGRGYTF
TRBD2,TRBJ2-5,few,TRBV4-1,TGCGCCAGCAGCTATGACGGACTAGTCCTAGAGACCCAGTACTTC,CASSYDGLVLETQYF
TRBD2,TRBJ2-7,.,TRBV6-2/TRBV6-3,TGTGCCAGCAGTTATGACCCTAGCGGGAGATACGAGCAGTACTTC,CASSYDPSGRYEQYF
.,TRBJ1-1,.,TRBV28,TGTGCCAGCAGCGGCAGGGTTGTGGAGGAGACGGAAGCTTTCTTT,CASSGRVVEETEAFF
.,TRBJ2-7,.,TRBV10-3,TGTGCCATCGGGGGGTCGGGAGCGGGCGTATCCTACGAGCAGTACTTC,CAIGGSGAGVSYEQYF
TRBD2,TRBJ2-1,.,TRBV6-4,TGTGCCAGCGCAGTACTAGCGGGACCCTACAATGAGCAGTTCTTC,CASAVLAGPYNEQFF
.,TRBJ2-4,many,TRBV15,TGTGCCACCAGCAGAGCAGGACGGGGCAAAAACATTCAGTACTTC,CATSRAGRGKNIQYF
TRBD1,TRBJ1-2,.,TRBV9,TGTGCCAGCAGCGGACCGGGACAGGGTTACGGCTACACCTTC,CASSGPGQGYGYTF
.,TRBJ2-2,.,TRBV10-3,TGTGCCTCGGCGAGCCGAGAGATCACCGGGGAGCTGTTTTTT,CASASREITGELFF
.,TRBJ1-5,.,TRBV20-1,TGCAGTGCTCTTCGGGCTAATCAGCCCCAGCATTTT,CSALRANQPQHF
.,TRBJ2-3,.,TRBV15,TGTGCCACCAGCCACGAGTTAGCGGAGAGGGCCACAGATACGCAGTATTTT,CATSHELAERATDTQYF
TRBD2,TRBJ2-5,many,TRBV29-1,TGCAGCGTTGAAGATCGGTGGGGGGGAGAGACCCAGTACTTC,CSVEDRWGGETQYF
.,TRBJ2-3,.,TRBV20-1,TGCAGTGCTATCTTACTTGGGTCAGATACGCAGTATTTT,CSAILLGSDTQYF
TRBD1,TRBJ1-5,.,TRBV2,TGTGCCAGCAATAAGGGACAGGGGGTTGGTCAGCCCCAGCATTTT,CASNKGQGVGQPQHF
.,TRBJ1-2,few,TRBV6-5,TGTGCCAGCAGTTACTCACCAGGGTCTGGCTACACCTTC,CASSYSPGSGYTF
.,TRBJ1-1,.,TRBV3-1,TGTGCCAGCAGCCAAACCCACAGGCGGCCTGAAGCTTTCTTT,CASSQTHRRPEAFF
TRBD2,TRBJ2-1,.,TRBV4-3,TGCGCCAGCAGCCAAGGGGTAGCGGGAGGGTTTGAGCAGTTCTTC,CASSQGVAGGFEQFF
.,TRBJ2-1,.,TRBV28,TGTGCCAGCAGTTACGGGGCCTCGGAGCAGTTCTTC,CASSYGASEQFF
.,TRBJ1-6,.,TRBV7-4,TGTGCCAGGTTCCGGGGTTCACCCCTCCACTTT,CARFRGSPLHF
TRBD2,TRBJ2-1,.,TRBV12-3/TRBV12-4,TGTGCCAGCAGTTTGGTGGTAGCGGGTTACAATGAGCAGTTCTTC,CASSLVVAGYNEQFF
.,TRBJ2-7,.,TRBV29-1,TGCAGCGTGCTAGAAGCACAACCCTACGAGCAGTACTTC,CSVLEAQPYEQYF
TRBD1,TRBJ2-7,few,TRBV9,TGTGCCAGCAGCGTAGGGGGACAGGGACCCTACGAGCAGTACTTC,CASSVGGQGPYEQYF
.,TRBJ1-2,.,TRBV12-3/TRBV12-4,TGTGCCAGCAGTTTCATGGTCGGCCGCGGCTACACCTTC,CASSFMVGRGYTF
.,TRBJ1-1,.,TRBV20-1,TGCAGTGCTAGCCGGGCGAACACTGAAGCTTTCTTT,CSASRANTEAFF
TRBD2,TRBJ2-1,.,TRBV19,TGTGCCAGTAGTGCCTCAAGCGGGGGGTATGTCAATGAGCAGTTCTTC,CASSASSGGYVNEQFF
TRBD1,TRBJ1-1,.,TRBV12-3/TRBV12-4,TGTGCCAGTCAGCGGAGGGGACAGGGAGACACTGAAGCTTTCTTT,CASQRRGQGDTEAFF
.,TRBJ2-3,few,TRBV7-9,TGTGCCACCGCGGCTAGCCGGGCAGATACGCAGTATTTT,CATAASRADTQYF
TRBD1,TRBJ2-3,few,TRBV28,TGTGCCAGCAGTTCCACAGGGGGTCCGTCAGATACGCAGTATTTT,CASSSTGGPSDTQYF
.,TRBJ1-1,once,TRBV5-1,TGCGCCAGCAGTCCCGGACACAGGGCTGAAGCTTTCTTT,CASSPGHRAEAFF
.,TRBJ1-2,.,TRBV7-2,TGTGCCAGCAGTACGTGGGGCCGTGGCTACACCTTC,CASSTWGRGYTF
.,TRBJ2-1,.,TRBV12-3/TRBV12-4,TGTGCCAGCAGTTTAGCGGGGGGTGAAAATGAGCAGTTCTTC,CASSLAGGENEQFF
.,TRBJ2-1,.,TRBV28,TGTGCCAGCTTCAGGGGCTATGAGCAGTTCTTC,CASFRGYEQFF
.,TRBJ1-2,.,TRBV11-2,TGTGCCAGCAGCTTAGATGCGGACAGCCGCGGCTACACCTTC,CASSLDADSRGYTF
TRBD2,TRBJ2-3,few,TRBV12-3/TRBV12-4,TGTGCCAGCAGTTTAGCGACTAGCGGGAGAGGCACAGATACGCAGTATTTT,CASSLATSGRGTDTQYF
TRBD2,TRBJ2-1,few,TRBV7-2,TGTGCCAGCAGCTTAAATTTTGGGCGGGAGGGAAACAACAATGAGCAGTTCTTC,CASSLNFGREGNNNEQFF
.,TRBJ2-1,.,TRBV7-2,TGTGCCAGCAGCACCCGGGGAGCGGATTACAATGTGCAGTTCTTC,CASSTRGADYNVQFF
TRBD1,TRBJ1-6,.,TRBV3-1,TGTGCCAGCAGCCTCCGGGACAGGAATTCACCCCTCCACTTT,CASSLRDRNSPLHF
.,TRBJ2-1,few,TRBV20-1,TGCAGTGCTGGGGGCGGGACAAGCTCCTACAATGAGCAGTTCTTC,CSAGGGTSSYNEQFF
.,TRBJ2-5,many,TRBV10-3,TGTGCCATCAGTGAGTCGTCGGAGGGAGGAGAGACCCAGTACTTC,CAISESSEGGETQYF
.,TRBJ2-3,few,TRBV10-3,TGTGCCATCAGTAACCCGGGATATCTCGATACGCAGTATTTT,CAISNPGYLDTQYF
.,TRBJ1-4,few,TRBV6-1,TGTGCCAGCAGTGACAGGCGGGGTGAAAAACTGTTTTTT,CASSDRRGEKLFF
.,TRBJ1-1,once,TRBV11-2,TGTGCCAGCAACTCGGGACATTTAATCGTTGAAGCTTTCTTT,CASNSGHLIVEAFF
.,TRBJ2-3,.,TRBV20-1,TGCAGTGCTAGGGTCCGGGGCAGGGGATTTGCAGATACGCAGTATTTT,CSARVRGRGFADTQYF
TRBD1,TRBJ1-1,.,TRBV27,TGTGCCAGCAGTTACAGGGGAGGGAACACTGAAGCTTTCTTT,CASSYRGGNTEAFF
.,TRBJ1-2,many,TRBV5-1,TGCGCCAGCAGCCCTCGGACGGGGCACTATGGCTACACCTTC,CASSPRTGHYGYTF
.,TRBJ1-2,few,TRBV7-2,TGTGCCAGCACCCCCTCTGGGAGGTCGGATGGCTACACCTTC,CASTPSGRSDGYTF
TRBD1,TRBJ2-6,.,TRBV7-9,TGTGCCAGCAGTCGTCGCCCAGGGGGTCCTAGCTCTGGGGCCAACGTCCTGACTTTC,CASSRRPGGPSSGANVLTF
.,TRBJ1-1,.,TRBV6-1,TGTGCCAGCAGCCCCGGGGGGACGGGTAGTCAGAACACTGAAGCTTTCTTT,CASSPGGTGSQNTEAFF
TRBD2,TRBJ2-5,few,TRBV5-1,TGCGCCAGCACAGGAACTAGCGGTACTGCCTGGGGAGAGACCCAGTACTTC,CASTGTSGTAWGETQYF
.,TRBJ1-2,.,TRBV6-1,TGTGCCAGCAGTGTCGCGTATGGCTACACCTTC,CASSVAYGYTF
.,TRBJ2-3,once,TRBV20-1,TGCAGTGCTAGAGATCAGGCGGGGGCCTTCACAGATACGCAGTATTTT,CSARDQAGAFTDTQYF
.,TRBJ1-2,.,TRBV27,TGTGCCAGCAACCGAGGAGGGGGGCCGGGCTATGGCTACACCTTC,CASNRGGGPGYGYTF
.,TRBJ2-5,.,TRBV9,TGTGCCAGCAGCGATGAGAGGGGCCATGCCCGTGAGACCCAGTACTTC,CASSDERGHARETQYF
TRBD2,TRBJ2-7,few,TRBV6-2/TRBV6-3,TGTGCCGGCAGTGGCAAGCGGGAGGCTGCCTACGAGCAGTACTTC,CAGSGKREAAYEQYF